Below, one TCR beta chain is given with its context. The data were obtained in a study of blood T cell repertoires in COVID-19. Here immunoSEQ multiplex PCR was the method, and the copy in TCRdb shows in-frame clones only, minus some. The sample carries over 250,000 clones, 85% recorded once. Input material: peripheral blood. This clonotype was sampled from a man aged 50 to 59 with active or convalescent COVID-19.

The CDR3 DNA reads TGTGCCAGCAGCTTAGGGCTAGCGGGATCTTTCTCATACAATGAGCAGTTCTTC. Amino acids: CASSLGLAGSFSYNEQFF. The chain joins TRBV7-9 to TRBJ2-1; TRBD2 matches 9 bases. CDR3 length: 18 residues. After removal of 1 base from V and 4 bases from J, the junction contained 11 bases not matched to a gene. Germline V gives CDR1 SEHNR, CDR2 FQNEAQ (reference sequence).